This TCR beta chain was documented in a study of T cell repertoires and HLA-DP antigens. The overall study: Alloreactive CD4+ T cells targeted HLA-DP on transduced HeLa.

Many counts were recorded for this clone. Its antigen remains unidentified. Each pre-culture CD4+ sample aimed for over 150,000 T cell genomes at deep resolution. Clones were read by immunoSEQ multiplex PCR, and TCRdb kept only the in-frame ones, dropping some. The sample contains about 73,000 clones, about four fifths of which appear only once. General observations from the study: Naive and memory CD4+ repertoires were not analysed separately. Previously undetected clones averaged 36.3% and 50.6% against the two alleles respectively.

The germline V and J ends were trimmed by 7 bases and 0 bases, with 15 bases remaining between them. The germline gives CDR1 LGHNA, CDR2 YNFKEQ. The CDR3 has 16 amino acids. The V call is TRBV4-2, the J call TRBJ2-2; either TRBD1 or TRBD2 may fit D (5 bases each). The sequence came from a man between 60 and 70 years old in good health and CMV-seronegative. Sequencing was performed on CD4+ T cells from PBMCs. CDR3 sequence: CASTSTGRANTGELFF. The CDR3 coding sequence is TGTGCCAGCACCTCAACGGGACGGGCGAACACCGGGGAGCTGTTTTTT.